The rows below give T cell receptor beta chains drawn from one sample of a study of regulatory T cells in long-lasting Graves disease. Each CDR3 protein is one row after TCRdb ran MiXCR on the multiplex PCR reads. The table has 300,000 to 350,000 distinct CDR3 sequences, around a fifth seen once. This material consisted of peripheral blood mononuclear cells (PBMCs), taken when the disease was refractory, from a patient treated with antithyroid drugs. Every receptor here comes from a female donor with Graves disease. Both conserved end residues are part of each CDR3. D genes are given only for firm matches. Only some rows state a clone size, as once, few, many or a class for expanded clones.

cdr3_nt,cdr3_aa,cdr3_length,v_call,j_call,clone_size,d_call
TGTGCCAGCAGCCAGAGACAGGGGGCCTCTCCCTATGGCTACACCTTC,CASSQRQGASPYGYTF,16,TRBV14,TRBJ1-2,.,TRBD1
TGCAGTGCTAGAGCCCCGGGACTAGGAGGGGCAGATACGCAGTATTTT,CSARAPGLGGADTQYF,16,TRBV20-1,TRBJ2-3,.,TRBD2
TGTGCCAGCAGCTTGGGTCAGGGGGGGTCTGGCTACACCTTC,CASSLGQGGSGYTF,14,TRBV7-9,TRBJ1-2,.,TRBD1
TGTGCCAGTAGTATGAATAGAAATAGCAATCAGCCCCAGCATTTT,CASSMNRNSNQPQHF,15,TRBV19,TRBJ1-5,few,.
TGTGCCAGCAGCCCGAGTGGGGCCGGGGTGGCTTTCTTT,CASSPSGAGVAFF,13,TRBV11-3,TRBJ1-1,many,.
TGTGCCAGCAGAGCGACAGGGAGGGCTTCACCCCTCCACTTT,CASRATGRASPLHF,14,TRBV6-1,TRBJ1-6,few,TRBD1
TGTGCCTTGGAGGTCGTCGGCTATGGCTACACCTTC,CALEVVGYGYTF,12,TRBV27,TRBJ1-2,few,.
TGTGCCAGCAGTTACGGTCTGATCACCGGGGAGCTGTTTTTT,CASSYGLITGELFF,14,TRBV6-5,TRBJ2-2,few,.
TGTGCCTGGAGATTCGACTATGGCTACACCTTC,CAWRFDYGYTF,11,TRBV30,TRBJ1-2,many,.
TGTGCCAGCAGCGACAGGGGAACATTCTATGGCTACACCTTC,CASSDRGTFYGYTF,14,TRBV3-1,TRBJ1-2,many,TRBD1
TGTGCCAGCAGCTTAGACGTTGGGGAATGGGAGACCCAGTACTTC,CASSLDVGEWETQYF,15,TRBV11-2,TRBJ2-5,many,.
TGTGCCAGCAGCCGACAGTCCGCGACCCAGTACTTC,CASSRQSATQYF,12,TRBV11-3,TRBJ2-5,many,.
TGTGCCATCAGGAGAGACCCACAAGCGGGCCCCGACTACGAGCAGTACTTC,CAIRRDPQAGPDYEQYF,17,TRBV10-3,TRBJ2-7,.,.
TGTGCCAGTGGGACTAGCAGCTACGAGCAGTACTTC,CASGTSSYEQYF,12,TRBV18,TRBJ2-7,.,TRBD2
TGCAGCGTTCGTTGGGGCCTCAATCAGCCCCAGCATTTT,CSVRWGLNQPQHF,13,TRBV29-1,TRBJ1-5,few,.
TGTGCCAGCAGTTCAGGGGCACCCCTCCACTTT,CASSSGAPLHF,11,TRBV12-3/TRBV12-4,TRBJ1-6,.,.
TGTGCCAGCAGCTTAGACAGTGGTATGAACACTGAAGCTTTCTTT,CASSLDSGMNTEAFF,15,TRBV11-3,TRBJ1-1,many,.
TGTGCCATCAGCGAAGGGACAGGGTGGAACTACGAGCAGTACTTC,CAISEGTGWNYEQYF,15,TRBV10-3,TRBJ2-7,many,TRBD1
TGTGCCAGCAGCCAATTGGGTGAAGCTTTCTTT,CASSQLGEAFF,11,TRBV3-1,TRBJ1-1,many,.